This T cell receptor beta chain stems from a study of blood T cell repertoires in COVID-19. Study-wide background: From T cells, B-cell-depleted T cells, or PBMCs came the material, which was cDNA or gDNA.

Per germline, CDR1 SGHNT and CDR2 YYREEE (reference sequence). V gave up 1 base and J gave up 4 bases; unmatched junction bases: 1. CDR3 length: 15 residues. Here immunoSEQ multiplex PCR was the method, and the copy in TCRdb shows in-frame clones only, minus some. The table shows about 270,000 clones, with approximately 86% occurring only once. The chain carries TRBV5-4 and TRBJ2-1; 11 positions agree with TRBD2. This receptor was identified in a middle-aged man with active or convalescent COVID-19. Material for sequencing was peripheral blood. CDR3 residues: CASSLTSGGYNEQFF. CDR3 bases: TGTGCCAGCAGCTTGACTAGCGGGGGTTACAATGAGCAGTTCTTC. The entire variable domain, with the rest obtained from reference TRBV5-4 and TRBJ2-1, is as follows: ETGVTQSPTHLIKTRGQQVTLRCSSQSGHNTVSWYQQALGQGPQFIFQYYREEENGRGNFPPRFSGLQFPNYSSELNVNALELDDSALYLCASSLTSGGYNEQFFGPGTRLTVL.